The clone carrying this T cell receptor (beta chain) appeared a few times. What it binds is unknown. Germline V gives CDR1 SQVTM, CDR2 ANQGSEA. The V gene end was trimmed by 2 bases and the J gene end by 7 bases; junction bases not matched to a gene: 6. The CDR3 runs to 14 residues. cDNA libraries for TCR beta contained unique molecular identifiers. T cells numbering roughly 0.95 to 10 million yielded some 480,000 cDNA molecules. Each CDR3 protein is one row after TCRdb ran MiXCR on the PCR reads. The table includes some 690,000 distinct CDR3 sequences, roughly three fifths detected once. This sample was taken from a study of post-analysis software for immune sequencing data. Looking at the study overall: Recorded disease courses covered relapsing-remitting, secondary progressive and progressive-relapsing multiple sclerosis. Some patients had no subtype annotation. Study-level results: Same-batch preparations were strongly co-clustered by F measure. Multiple sclerosis patients had significantly lower normalized Chao1 diversity than controls. Included in a set of four or five TRBV segments more frequent in patients than controls were TRBV5-6, TRBV5-1 and TRBV20-1.

This receptor was taken from a girl aged 2-10 years with multiple sclerosis. The rearrangement links TRBV29-1 to TRBJ2-1; 9 nucleotides agree with TRBD2. Specimen: blood. The CDR3: CSVEPSGIGNEQFF. CDR3 in DNA: TGCAGCGTTGAACCTAGCGGGATAGGGAATGAGCAGTTCTTC.